The clone carrying this TCR beta chain has only a few counts. The target antigen is unknown. TCRdb's table, derived via immunoSEQ multiplex PCR, lists solely in-frame clones and lacks some. Of over 95,000 clones detected, 50% to 65% appear once; the ten largest clones hold more than 35%. Germline assignment: CDR1 SGHAT and CDR2 FQNNGV. V lost 8 bases, J lost 7 bases, and 17 bases lay in between. The CDR3 has 13 amino acids. This sample was included in a study of cytotoxic CD8 clonotypes in ibrutinib-treated CLL. Study-wide results and limits: Ibrutinib response saw clonality rise, and progression saw it return toward baseline.

The TCR sequence derives from a human donor with chronic lymphocytic leukemia. The chain couples TRBV11-2 to TRBJ1-2; D ambiguous. The sample consisted of PBMCs, taken after 24 months of ibrutinib treatment. The CDR3 nucleotides read TGTGCCAGCGCCCCCCGGGCTCATTGTGGCTACACCTTC. As protein: CASAPRAHCGYTF.